This T cell receptor beta chain was profiled in a study of shared clonotypes between healthy human individuals. Study overall: Per-donor plates numbered three CD4 naive, three CD4 memory, two CD8 naive and one CD8 memory. Study outcomes and limitations: Represented genetic and exposure-history diversity was restricted by having few donors. Naive subsets typically showed greater estimated richness than memory subsets.

Authors' processing steps: Junction-only immunoSEQ data arrived without quality scores, meaning filtering differed. The assay was immunoSEQ multiplex PCR, and TCRdb's table has in-frame clones only and misses some. From that table come the V and J calls and clone size; the DNA was used to work out D and trimming. The sample lists roughly 2,000,000 clones, 85% to 95% occurring once. CD45RO-negative, CCR7-selected cells formed the naive CD8 fraction, which excluded terminally differentiated effector memory CD45RA+ cells. A note on this clone: Its cognate antigen is unknown.

V lost 4 bases, J lost 1 base, and 14 bases stayed unmatched. The CDR3 extends over 19 amino acids. From germline, CDR1 is SEHNR and CDR2 FQNEAQ (reference sequence). Input material: naive CD8+ T cells sorted from blood. This rearrangement joins TRBV7-9 to TRBJ1-5; TRBD1 matches at 9 bases. The clonotype originates from a man between 18 and 29 years old in good health. The CDR3, as DNA: TGTGCCAGCAGCTGGATCCCGGGACAGGGTGAAGGAAGCAATCAGCCCCAGCATTTT. It yields the protein CASSWIPGQGEGSNQPQHF.